Listed below are T cell receptor beta chains from one sample, sequenced in a study of Ad26.COV2.S vaccination and SARS-CoV-2 variants. Profiled with immunoSEQ multiplex PCR; TCRdb holds only in-frame clones, not every one. The sample yields about 350,000 clones, 88% seen once. The sample here was peripheral blood, taken in a trial of Ad26.COV2.S vaccine versus placebo. The receptors originated from a person aged 18-60 years who received the Ad26.COV2.S COVID-19 vaccine or a placebo. Each CDR3 is given with its conserved first and last residue. The D gene is left open where the match is weak. Not every row has a clone size; where given, it reads once, few, many or a size class.

V gene	clone size	D gene	J gene	CDR3 DNA	CDR3 protein
TRBV11-3	once	-	TRBJ2-7	TGTGCCAGCAGCCACAGCAAGACCTACGAGCAGTACTTC	CASSHSKTYEQYF
TRBV5-1	-	-	TRBJ2-2	TGCGCCAGCAGCTTCGGCCGTAGACCTGACACCGGGGAGCTGTTTTTT	CASSFGRRPDTGELFF
TRBV5-6	-	-	TRBJ2-6	TGTGCCAGCAGCTTGACAGGGTTTTTGTTCGCTGGGGCCAACGTCCTGACTTTC	CASSLTGFLFAGANVLTF
TRBV4-1	-	-	TRBJ2-6	TGCGCCAGCAGCCAAGGGCTTTCCGGGTTAGGGGCGGGGGCCAACGTCCTGACTTTC	CASSQGLSGLGAGANVLTF
TRBV13	-	-	TRBJ1-5	TGTGCCAGCAGCTTAGGACGGAGCAATCAGCCCCAGCATTTT	CASSLGRSNQPQHF
TRBV10-1	once	-	TRBJ1-5	TGCTTACAGAGGGTAGGGGAGCGGCAGCCCCAGCATTTT	CLQRVGERQPQHF
TRBV28	-	TRBD2	TRBJ2-1	TGTGCCAGCAGAACTAGCGGGAGCTCCTACAATGAGCAGTTCTTC	CASRTSGSSYNEQFF
TRBV5-6	-	TRBD2	TRBJ2-1	TGTGCCAGCAGCCAACCGGGACTAGCGGGATACAATGAGCAGTTCTTC	CASSQPGLAGYNEQFF
TRBV7-2	-	-	TRBJ1-1	TGTGCCAGCAGCCCCAGTTTGGGGAGGAACACTGAAGCTTTCTTT	CASSPSLGRNTEAFF
TRBV19	few	-	TRBJ1-5	TGTGCCAGTAAAGGGGCACTGAATCAGCCCCAGCATTTT	CASKGALNQPQHF
TRBV7-3	few	TRBD2	TRBJ2-7	TGTGCCAGCAGCTTGCGGACTAGCGGGGCCTACGAGCAGTACTTC	CASSLRTSGAYEQYF
TRBV5-4	-	-	TRBJ2-5	TGTGCCAGCAGCTTGGACAGGTTTGAGGAGACCCAGTACTTC	CASSLDRFEETQYF
TRBV5-1	-	-	TRBJ2-1	TGCGCCAGCAGCTTGGGGGGAGGCTACAATGAGCAGTTCTTC	CASSLGGGYNEQFF
TRBV7-3	-	-	TRBJ2-7	TGTGCCAGCAGCTTATATGGCCGTGCGGGGCCAACCTACGAGCAGTACTTC	CASSLYGRAGPTYEQYF
TRBV6-5	-	-	TRBJ2-3	TGTGCCAGCGGCGCATTTTCGACAGATACGCAGTATTTT	CASGAFSTDTQYF
TRBV12-3/TRBV12-4	-	-	TRBJ1-1	TGTGCCAGCAGCCCGCCGACCCACAGGGAAGCTTTCTTT	CASSPPTHREAFF
TRBV27	-	TRBD1	TRBJ1-6	TGTGCCAGCAGTTTAGGGACAGATAATTCACCCCTCCACTTT	CASSLGTDNSPLHF
TRBV23-1	-	-	TRBJ1-1	TGCGCCAGCGGCAGGGGGAACACTGAAGCTTTCTTT	CASGRGNTEAFF
TRBV5-1	-	TRBD2	TRBJ2-1	TGCGCCAGCAGCTACGGGACTAGCGGGAGGTATGAGCAGTTCTTC	CASSYGTSGRYEQFF
TRBV18	-	TRBD2	TRBJ2-1	TGTGCCAGCTCACCAAGGTTTGCGGGAGGGCCTAGCAATGAGCAGTTCTTC	CASSPRFAGGPSNEQFF
TRBV18	many	-	TRBJ1-2	TGTGCCAGCTCATACGGGGCGGCTACTTATGGCTACACCTTC	CASSYGAATYGYTF
TRBV5-1	-	TRBD2	TRBJ2-3	TGCGCCAGCAGCTTGGTGGGAGGGAGCACAGATACGCAGTATTTT	CASSLVGGSTDTQYF
TRBV15	-	-	TRBJ2-5	TGTGCCACCAGCAGAGGGGTGGCAATAAATGGGGAGACCCAGTACTTC	CATSRGVAINGETQYF
TRBV6-5	-	TRBD2	TRBJ2-1	TGTGCCAGCAGTTCACTAGCGGGGACAAACAATGAGCAGTTCTTC	CASSSLAGTNNEQFF
TRBV19	-	-	TRBJ2-6	TGTGCCAGTAGTATTCCAACTGGAGGGGGCCCTACTGGGGCCAACGTCCTGACTTTC	CASSIPTGGGPTGANVLTF
TRBV5-6	-	-	TRBJ2-3	TGTGCCAGTGGAGGGCCGAATACGCAGTATTTT	CASGGPNTQYF
TRBV28	-	-	TRBJ2-6	TGTGCCAGTTGGGGCAGGGGGGCCAACGTCCTGACTTTC	CASWGRGANVLTF
TRBV7-9	-	TRBD1	TRBJ2-5	TGTGCCAGCAGCGCGACAGGGGTTTACCAAGAGACCCAGTACTTC	CASSATGVYQETQYF
TRBV19	-	-	TRBJ2-3	TGTGCCAGTAGTAGGGCCAACACAGATACGCAGTATTTT	CASSRANTDTQYF
TRBV7-9	-	-	TRBJ1-1	TGTGCCAGCAGCTTCAGGGTGGAAGCTTTCTTT	CASSFRVEAFF
TRBV7-3	once	TRBD1	TRBJ1-2	TGTGCCAGCAGCTTAATGGGGGGTTCCGGGACAGGGACTGGCTACACCTTC	CASSLMGGSGTGTGYTF
TRBV7-9	-	-	TRBJ1-1	TGTGCCAGCAGCTCATTTATAAACACTGAAGCTTTCTTT	CASSSFINTEAFF
TRBV15	-	-	TRBJ1-3	TGTGCCACCAGCGTCAGGGCTTGGCCGTACTCTGGAACCACCATATATTTT	CATSVRAWPYSGTTIYF
TRBV12-5	-	-	TRBJ1-5	TGTGCTAGTGGTGGGGGCTTCGGCAATCAGCCCCAGCATTTT	CASGGGFGNQPQHF
TRBV28	-	TRBD2	TRBJ2-1	TGTGCCACGAGTAGCGGGAGGGCCGGAAATGAGCAGTTCTTC	CATSSGRAGNEQFF
TRBV3-1/TRBV3-2	-	-	TRBJ1-3	TGTGCCAGCAGCCGCGAATTAACGGGTGGAAACACCATATATTTT	CASSRELTGGNTIYF
TRBV3-1/TRBV3-2	-	TRBD2	TRBJ2-3	TGTGCCAGCAGCCGGGTAGCGGGAGGCGTTCGTCGCACAGATACGCAGTATTTT	CASSRVAGGVRRTDTQYF
TRBV19	-	-	TRBJ2-6	TGTGCCAGTAGTATATATGAGCCTGGGGCCAACGTCCTGACTTTC	CASSIYEPGANVLTF
TRBV5-1	-	TRBD2	TRBJ2-7	TGCGCCAGCAGCCAGGGACTAGCGGGATACGAGCAGTACTTC	CASSQGLAGYEQYF
TRBV12-2	once	-	TRBJ1-1	TGTGCAAGTCGCTTATTAGCCTCATACACTGAAGCTTTCTTT	CASRLLASYTEAFF
TRBV24-1	few	-	TRBJ1-1	TGTGCCACCAGTGATTTGCGGGGCACTGAAGCTTTCTTT	CATSDLRGTEAFF
TRBV7-2	-	-	TRBJ1-2	TGTGCCAGCAGCTTAGACAGGGTTAGTGGCTACACCTTC	CASSLDRVSGYTF
TRBV5-6	-	-	TRBJ1-1	TGTGCCAGCACCGTCGGGGGGGCCTTTTTT	CASTVGGAFF
TRBV5-4	-	TRBD1	TRBJ2-7	TGTGCCAGCAGCTTGGGACAGGGAAACTACGAGCAGTACTTC	CASSLGQGNYEQYF
TRBV28	-	-	TRBJ2-7	TGTGCCAGCAGTCCTCCGCAGGGGATCTACGAGCAGTACTTC	CASSPPQGIYEQYF
TRBV5-4	-	-	TRBJ1-6	TGTGCCAGCAGCCATTTGGAGGATAATTCACCCCTCCACTTT	CASSHLEDNSPLHF
TRBV19	-	-	TRBJ2-5	TGTGCCAGTAGTATCCTGGGTGCCACGTCAAAAGAGACCCAGTACTTC	CASSILGATSKETQYF
TRBV2	-	-	TRBJ2-7	TGTGCCAGCTCCCTGGGCGGGGAGCAGTACTTC	CASSLGGEQYF
TRBV5-4	-	-	TRBJ2-3	TGTGCCAGCAGACCAGGGGGGACAAGGATCACAGATACGCAGTATTTT	CASRPGGTRITDTQYF
TRBV5-1	-	TRBD1	TRBJ2-2	TGCGCCAGCAGCTGGACGGGACAGGGGGACGGGGAGCTGTTTTTT	CASSWTGQGDGELFF